These 4 T cell receptor beta chains share one sample of origin, sequenced in a study of blood T cell repertoires in COVID-19. Only in-frame clones appear in the TCRdb table, and some are missing; sequencing was by immunoSEQ multiplex PCR. The sample holds about 150,000 clones, about three quarters seen once. Sequenced material: peripheral blood. The origin of the receptors is an older man with acute or convalescent COVID-19.

The CDR3 DNA reads as TGTGCCAGCAGTGAAGCGGGGGGGGGCACTGAAGCTTTCTTT. Protein product: CASSEAGGGTEAFF. The V call is TRBV6-1, the J call TRBJ1-1, with D possibly being TRBD1 (5 bases). Germline lookup yields CDR1 MNHNS and CDR2 SASEGT. This CDR3 is 14 amino acids long. Trimming took 0 bases from V and 4 from J, leaving 9 bases between them.

V usage is TRBV12-3 or TRBV12-4 and J usage is TRBJ2-2; no clear D. This CDR3 is built from 12 residues. V was pared by 6 bases and J by 6 bases, with 8 bases between. The CDR3 nucleotides read TGTGCCAGCAGGCCTAGTTCCGGGGAGCTGTTTTTT. Protein sequence: CASRPSSGELFF.

This clone showed up just once. The genes are TRBV5-1 and TRBJ2-5, with D maybe TRBD2 (5 bases). The germline gives CDR1 SGHRS, CDR2 YFSETQ. The CDR3 is 16 amino acids. V lost 0 bases, J lost 2 bases, and 14 bases lay in between. The CDR3 DNA reads TGCGCCAGCAGCTTGGCCGGCCTCCCGGGGCAAGAGACCCAGTACTTC. Protein product: CASSLAGLPGQETQYF.

This chain connects TRBV6-5 to TRBJ2-2; maybe TRBD1 (6 bases). Looked up from germline, CDR1 is MNHEY and CDR2 is SVGAGI. The CDR3 totals 14 residues. Deletions cut 5 bases from V and 6 bases from J, with 13 bases between. The CDR3 DNA sequence: TGTGCCAGCAGTCCCACAGGGAAGGCCGGGGAGCTGTTTTTT. It specifies CASSPTGKAGELFF.